The following is a T cell receptor beta chain sequence with its context. The target of this receptor is not known. Per-nucleotide qualities are absent, and no much larger clonotype sits a single base away. The library was produced with the immunoSEQ multiplex PCR assay. The table comes from immuneACCESS by way of TCRdb, which keeps in-frame sequences with V and J called. Part of the clones is missing from these tables; in studies checked, under half for an unresolved V gene and the rest for unknown reasons. Here the sample has under 150,000 clones; 88% occur a single time. 8% to 9.5% of the sample is taken by the ten largest. The data belong to a study of control samples from healthy donors and cancer patients (dated by TCRdb to 2018 to 2020). The cysteine opens and the phenylalanine closes a CDR3 of 15 amino acids. The entry retains the CDR3 DNA only, 45 bases that are in frame from base 1. Looking up the germline V gene yields CDR1 SQVTM and CDR2 ANQGSEA. V is shortened by 1 base, J by 0 bases, and the region joining them spans 10 bases.

This sequence was found in a woman between 25 and 40 years old in good health. The sequenced sample was blood. This chain is built from TRBV29-1 and TRBJ2-1; no D gene call is confident. The DNA is TGCAGCGTTGAAGGCTCGGCTAGCTCCTACAATGAGCAGTTCTTC. This translates into CSVEGSASSYNEQFF.